A selection of T cell receptor beta chains follows, all from one sample in a study of blood T cell repertoires in COVID-19. The protocol was immunoSEQ multiplex PCR, while the TCRdb copy is restricted to in-frame clones and leaves out a portion. The sample consists of 250,000 to 300,000 clones, around 86% of them appearing once. Sequencing used PBMCs or T cells enriched from blood (not recorded which). These receptor sequences come from a man younger than 35 who had recovered from COVID-19. The CDR3 runs from the conserved cysteine through the conserved F or W. The D gene is left open where the match is weak. Size tells how often a clone was seen (once, few, many) or the class of an expanded clone, and some rows leave it out.

clone size	J gene	D gene	V gene	CDR3 protein	CDR3 DNA
few	TRBJ1-2	NA	TRBV11-2	CASSLTVGALNYGYTF	TGTGCCAGCAGCTTAACCGTAGGGGCTTTAAACTATGGCTACACCTTC
NA	TRBJ1-3	NA	TRBV4-2	CATEAGNTIYF	TGTGCCACCGAGGCTGGAAACACCATATATTTT
NA	TRBJ2-6	NA	TRBV5-1	CASSLRQASGANVLTF	TGCGCCAGCAGCTTGCGACAGGCCTCTGGGGCCAACGTCCTGACTTTC
NA	TRBJ1-1	TRBD1	TRBV5-1	CASSFRDRGLSEAFF	TGCGCCAGCAGCTTTCGGGACAGGGGTCTGTCTGAAGCTTTCTTT
NA	TRBJ2-3	TRBD2	TRBV18	CASSPPTSGGTDTQYF	TGTGCCAGCTCACCACCGACTAGCGGGGGCACAGATACGCAGTATTTT
NA	TRBJ2-5	NA	TRBV28	CASTMGGLEGETQYF	TGTGCCAGCACCATGGGGGGGCTCGAGGGCGAGACCCAGTACTTC
NA	TRBJ1-2	NA	TRBV6-1	CASSEWEGELYGYTF	TGTGCCAGCAGTGAATGGGAGGGGGAATTGTATGGCTACACCTTC
NA	TRBJ1-5	NA	TRBV3-1/TRBV3-2	CASSQVLGANQPQHF	TGTGCCAGCAGCCAAGTTCTAGGGGCAAATCAGCCCCAGCATTTT
NA	TRBJ1-1	NA	TRBV5-1	CASSLVQGAATEAFF	TGCGCCAGCAGCTTGGTCCAGGGTGCGGCCACTGAAGCTTTCTTT
NA	TRBJ1-5	NA	TRBV19	CASSIGAQPQHF	TGTGCCAGTAGTATAGGGGCTCAGCCCCAGCATTTT
NA	TRBJ1-1	TRBD1	TRBV7-2	CASSVGTGRLNTEAFF	TGTGCCAGCAGCGTAGGGACAGGGCGTCTTAACACTGAAGCTTTCTTT
NA	TRBJ1-2	NA	TRBV11-2	CASSLGTGRYGYTF	TGTGCCAGCAGCCTCGGAACAGGGCGGTATGGCTACACCTTC
NA	TRBJ2-7	NA	TRBV18	CASSGRTGQRDEQYF	TGTGCCAGCTCGGGACGGACGGGACAGCGGGACGAGCAGTACTTC
NA	TRBJ2-6	NA	TRBV28	CASSSGTGANVLTF	TGTGCCAGCAGTTCTGGGACAGGGGCCAACGTCCTGACTTTC
NA	TRBJ1-1	NA	TRBV24-1	CATSDEMNTEAFF	TGTGCCACCAGTGATGAGATGAACACTGAAGCTTTCTTT
NA	TRBJ2-7	NA	TRBV10-3	CAISTQGSYEQYF	TGTGCCATAAGTACCCAGGGTAGCTACGAGCAGTACTTC
NA	TRBJ2-7	NA	TRBV27	CASSLRGRNYEQYF	TGTGCCAGCAGCCTCAGGGGACGGAACTACGAGCAGTACTTC
NA	TRBJ2-5	NA	TRBV19	CASSIVSAQETQYF	TGTGCCAGTAGTATAGTTAGCGCCCAAGAGACCCAGTACTTC
NA	TRBJ2-1	NA	TRBV27	CASSLYEGVRLYNEQFF	TGTGCCAGCAGTTTATATGAAGGGGTGAGGCTCTACAATGAGCAGTTCTTC
once	TRBJ2-7	NA	TRBV7-2	CASSLGSAGSYEQYF	TGTGCCAGCAGCTTAGGGTCCGCAGGGTCCTACGAGCAGTACTTC
NA	TRBJ1-2	TRBD1	TRBV7-9	CASSSRGQDYAGYTF	TGTGCCAGCAGCTCAAGGGGACAGGACTATGCTGGCTACACCTTC
NA	TRBJ1-6	NA	TRBV6-5	CASSYAGFQNSPLHF	TGTGCCAGCAGTTACGCCGGTTTTCAAAATTCACCCCTCCACTTT
NA	TRBJ1-4	NA	TRBV29-1	CSGLEGRGEKLFF	TGCAGCGGATTGGAGGGACGGGGTGAAAAACTGTTTTTT
NA	TRBJ2-7	NA	TRBV6-1	CASSEVARHSYEQYF	TGTGCCAGCAGTGAAGTTGCCAGGCACTCCTACGAGCAGTACTTC
once	TRBJ1-1	NA	TRBV15	CATSAQADGGKAFF	TGTGCCACCAGCGCACAAGCCGACGGGGGGAAAGCTTTCTTT
NA	TRBJ2-7	TRBD1	TRBV5-1	CASSLQPTGGEQYF	TGCGCCAGCAGCCTTCAACCGACAGGGGGCGAGCAGTACTTC
NA	TRBJ2-7	TRBD2	TRBV6-5	CATGTNYFYEQYF	TGTGCCACCGGGACTAACTATTTCTACGAGCAGTACTTC
NA	TRBJ2-1	NA	TRBV25-1	CASTSSYNEQFF	TGTGCCAGCACCAGCTCCTACAATGAGCAGTTCTTC
NA	TRBJ2-7	NA	TRBV27	CASSRRRVGDYEQYF	TGTGCCAGCAGTCGGCGGAGGGTAGGAGACTACGAGCAGTACTTC
NA	TRBJ2-1	TRBD2	TRBV6-5	CASSPQRGSYNEQFF	TGTGCCAGCAGTCCCCAGCGGGGGAGTTACAATGAGCAGTTCTTC
NA	TRBJ1-4	TRBD1	TRBV3-1/TRBV3-2	CASSQDPQGAEEKLFF	TGTGCCAGCAGCCAAGATCCCCAGGGGGCAGAAGAAAAACTGTTTTTT
NA	TRBJ2-1	NA	TRBV9	CASGGTVINEQFF	TGTGCCAGCGGAGGGACAGTCATCAATGAGCAGTTCTTC
NA	TRBJ2-7	NA	TRBV5-5	CASSLALAVFYEQYF	TGTGCCAGCAGCTTGGCTTTAGCGGTTTTTTACGAGCAGTACTTC
once	TRBJ2-5	TRBD2	TRBV5-4	CASSTIQGWGLAGVETQYF	TGTGCCAGCAGCACCATCCAAGGGTGGGGACTAGCGGGAGTAGAGACCCAGTACTTC
NA	TRBJ1-1	NA	TRBV5-1	CASSFYPAGNTEAFF	TGCGCCAGCAGCTTCTACCCCGCCGGGAACACTGAAGCTTTCTTT
NA	TRBJ1-3	NA	TRBV5-1	CASSPGDSGNTIYF	TGCGCCAGCAGCCCGGGAGACTCTGGAAACACCATATATTTT
NA	TRBJ1-6	NA	TRBV28	CASSSLGLSSYNSPLHF	TGTGCCAGCAGTTCACTGGGCCTGAGCTCCTATAATTCACCCCTCCACTTT
NA	TRBJ2-7	TRBD1	TRBV11-2	CASTNRQGGPYEQYF	TGTGCCAGCACAAATAGACAGGGGGGGCCCTACGAGCAGTACTTC
NA	TRBJ1-1	NA	TRBV11-2	CASSLQGLITEAFF	TGTGCCAGCAGCTTACAGGGATTGATCACTGAAGCTTTCTTT
NA	TRBJ1-2	TRBD1	TRBV6-5	CASRSPGTGDYGYTF	TGTGCCAGCAGAAGTCCCGGGACAGGGGACTATGGCTACACCTTC